This TCR beta chain is from a study of shared clonotypes between healthy human individuals. Study-level points and caveats: Blood alone was sampled, and tissue repertoires likely differ.

Remarks on this clone: Its antigen is unknown.

This table comes from immunoSEQ multiplex PCR, and its TCRdb copy is limited to in-frame clones, with some not included. The table shows 2.3 million or so clones, with 90% to 95% occurring only once. The sequence derives from a man aged 18 to 30 in good health. Some clones in this sample may be carry-over from other donors' samples. The sequenced material came from naive CD4+ T cells from PBMCs. The subset denotes: CD45RA+ positively selected.

The CDR3 is CATLPWAGANVLTF. DNA of the CDR3: TGTGCCACCCTCCCCTGGGCCGGGGCCAACGTCCTGACTTTC. The rearrangement uses TRBV27 and TRBJ2-6; no definite D call. The V end was cut by 10 bases, the J end by 4 bases, with 14 bases between. The CDR3 is made up of 14 amino acids. Germline V gives CDR1 MNHEY, CDR2 SMNVEV (reference sequence).